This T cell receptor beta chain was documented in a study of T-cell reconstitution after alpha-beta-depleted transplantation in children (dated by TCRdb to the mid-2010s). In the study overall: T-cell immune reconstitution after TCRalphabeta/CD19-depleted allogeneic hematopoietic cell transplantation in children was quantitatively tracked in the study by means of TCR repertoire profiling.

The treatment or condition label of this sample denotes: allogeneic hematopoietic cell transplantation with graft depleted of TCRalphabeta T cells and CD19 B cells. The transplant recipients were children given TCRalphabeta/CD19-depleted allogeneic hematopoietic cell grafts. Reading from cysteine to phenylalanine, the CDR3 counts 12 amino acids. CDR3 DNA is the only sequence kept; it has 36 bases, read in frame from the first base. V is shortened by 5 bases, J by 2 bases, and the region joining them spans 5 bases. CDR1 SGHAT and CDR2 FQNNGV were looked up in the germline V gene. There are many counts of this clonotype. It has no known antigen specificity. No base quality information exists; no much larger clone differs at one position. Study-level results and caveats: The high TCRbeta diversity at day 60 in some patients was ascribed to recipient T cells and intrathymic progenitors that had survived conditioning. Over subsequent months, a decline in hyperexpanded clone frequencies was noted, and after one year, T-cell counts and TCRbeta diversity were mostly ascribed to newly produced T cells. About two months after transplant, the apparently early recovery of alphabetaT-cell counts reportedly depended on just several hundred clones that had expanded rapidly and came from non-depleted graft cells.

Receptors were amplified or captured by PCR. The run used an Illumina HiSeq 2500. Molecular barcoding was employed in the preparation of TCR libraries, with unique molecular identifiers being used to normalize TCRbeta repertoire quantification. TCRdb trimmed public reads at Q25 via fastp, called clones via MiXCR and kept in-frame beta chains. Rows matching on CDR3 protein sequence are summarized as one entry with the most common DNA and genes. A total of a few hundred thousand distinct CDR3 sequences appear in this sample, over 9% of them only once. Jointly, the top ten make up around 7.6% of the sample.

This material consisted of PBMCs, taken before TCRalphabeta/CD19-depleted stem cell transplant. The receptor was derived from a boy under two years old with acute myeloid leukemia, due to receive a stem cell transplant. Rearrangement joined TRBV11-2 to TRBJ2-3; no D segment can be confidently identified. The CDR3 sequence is CASSLYTDTQYF. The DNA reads TGTGCCAGCAGCCTATACACAGATACGCAGTATTTT. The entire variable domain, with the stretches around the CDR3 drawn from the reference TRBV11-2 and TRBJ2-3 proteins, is EAGVAQSPRYKIIEKRQSVAFWCNPISGHATLYWYQQILGQGPKLLIQFQNNGVVDDSQLPKDRFSAERLKGVDSTLKIQPAKLEDSAVYLCASSLYTDTQYFGPGTRLTVL.